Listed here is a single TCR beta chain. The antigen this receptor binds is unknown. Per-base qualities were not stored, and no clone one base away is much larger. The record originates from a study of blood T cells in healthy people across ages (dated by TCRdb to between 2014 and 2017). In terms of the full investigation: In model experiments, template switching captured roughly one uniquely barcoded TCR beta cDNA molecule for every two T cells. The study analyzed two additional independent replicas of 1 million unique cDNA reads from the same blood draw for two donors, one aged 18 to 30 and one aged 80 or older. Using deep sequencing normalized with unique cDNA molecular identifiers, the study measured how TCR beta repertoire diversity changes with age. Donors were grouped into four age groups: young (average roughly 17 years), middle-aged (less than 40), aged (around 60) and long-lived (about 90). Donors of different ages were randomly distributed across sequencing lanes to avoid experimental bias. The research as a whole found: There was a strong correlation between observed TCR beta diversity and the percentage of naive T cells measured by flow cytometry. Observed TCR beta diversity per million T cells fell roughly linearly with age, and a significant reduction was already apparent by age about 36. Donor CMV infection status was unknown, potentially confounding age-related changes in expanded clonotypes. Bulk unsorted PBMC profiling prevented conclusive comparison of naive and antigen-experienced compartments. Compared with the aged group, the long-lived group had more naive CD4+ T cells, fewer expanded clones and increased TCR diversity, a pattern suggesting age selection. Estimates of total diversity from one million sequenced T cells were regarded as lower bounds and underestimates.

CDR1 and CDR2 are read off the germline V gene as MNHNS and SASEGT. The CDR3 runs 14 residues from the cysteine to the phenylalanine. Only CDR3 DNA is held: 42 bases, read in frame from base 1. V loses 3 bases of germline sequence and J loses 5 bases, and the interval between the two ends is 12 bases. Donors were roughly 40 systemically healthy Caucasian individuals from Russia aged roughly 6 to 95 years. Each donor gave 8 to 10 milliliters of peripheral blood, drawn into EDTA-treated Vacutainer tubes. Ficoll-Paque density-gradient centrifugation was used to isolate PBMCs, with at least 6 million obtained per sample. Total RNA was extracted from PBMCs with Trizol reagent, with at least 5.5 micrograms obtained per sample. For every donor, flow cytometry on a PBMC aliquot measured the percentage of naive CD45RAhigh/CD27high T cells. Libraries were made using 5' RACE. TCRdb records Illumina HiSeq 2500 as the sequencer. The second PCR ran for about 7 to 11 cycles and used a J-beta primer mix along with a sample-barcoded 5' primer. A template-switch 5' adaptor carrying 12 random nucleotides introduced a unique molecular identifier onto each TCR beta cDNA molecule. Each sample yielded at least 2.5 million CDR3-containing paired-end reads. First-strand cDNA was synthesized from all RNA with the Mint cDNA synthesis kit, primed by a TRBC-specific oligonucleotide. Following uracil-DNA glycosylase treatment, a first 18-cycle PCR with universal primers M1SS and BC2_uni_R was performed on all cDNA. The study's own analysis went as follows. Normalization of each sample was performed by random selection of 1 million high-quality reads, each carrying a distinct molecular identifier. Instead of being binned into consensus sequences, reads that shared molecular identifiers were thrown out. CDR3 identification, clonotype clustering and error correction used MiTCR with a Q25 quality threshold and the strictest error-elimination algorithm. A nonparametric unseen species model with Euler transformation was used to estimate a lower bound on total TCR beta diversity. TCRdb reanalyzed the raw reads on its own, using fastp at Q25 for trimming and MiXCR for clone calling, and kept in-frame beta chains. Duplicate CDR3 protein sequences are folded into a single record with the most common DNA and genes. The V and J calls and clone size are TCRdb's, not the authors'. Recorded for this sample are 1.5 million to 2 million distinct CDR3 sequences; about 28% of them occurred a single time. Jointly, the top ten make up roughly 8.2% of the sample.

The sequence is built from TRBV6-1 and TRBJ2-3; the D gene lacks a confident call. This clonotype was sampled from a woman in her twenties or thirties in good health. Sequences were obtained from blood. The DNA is TGTGCCAGCAGTGACGAGTTTGGGAAAGATACGCAGTATTTT. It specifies CASSDEFGKDTQYF.